This TCR beta chain was found in a study of radiation and T cells in renal cell carcinoma. Study-wide background: Nephrectomy followed 15 Gy stereotactic body radiation by 4 weeks.

Study results and caveats: From baseline, blood top tumor clonotypes peaked at 2 weeks post-radiation.

About this clone itself: Its target is unknown.

Profiled with immunoSEQ multiplex PCR; TCRdb holds only in-frame clones, not every one. This sample has around 86,000 clones, with 86% found just once. The time point was: blood 2 weeks post-SBRT. Described treatment: 15 Gy SBRT to primary tumor, nephrectomy 4 weeks later. This renal cell carcinoma was of the clear cell type. The CDR3 contains 12 residues. CDR1 is MDHEN, CDR2 SYDVKM, per germline. Trimming took off 5 bases at V and 2 bases at J, with 7 bases between the two ends. The sample was blood, taken from a patient whose treatment included radiotherapy and nephrectomy. The rearrangement uses TRBV28 and TRBJ2-7, with D unresolved. The receptor was isolated from a woman aged 50 to 65 with renal cell carcinoma. CDR3 sequence (DNA): TGTGCCAGCAGTCTGAGAACCTACGAGCAGTACTTC. It codes for CASSLRTYEQYF.